This entry features one T cell receptor beta chain sequence. The length of the CDR3 is 14 residues. V was cut by 0 bases and J by 5 bases, with 8 bases left in between. Germline CDR1 SGHRS, CDR2 YFSETQ. These data are taken from a study of control samples from healthy donors and cancer patients. Assay: immunoSEQ multiplex PCR; the TCRdb copy retains only in-frame clones and omits some. The table lists about 78,000 clones, less than 90% of them singletons. This sequence originates from a woman aged 55-75 years in good health. What was sequenced was blood. The V call is TRBV5-1, the J call TRBJ2-2, with D uncertain. In nucleotides, the CDR3 is TGCGCCAGCAGCTTGGCCAAAGAGACCGGGGAGCTGTTTTTT. It specifies CASSLAKETGELFF.